These 2 T cell receptor beta chains share one sample of origin, sequenced in a study of blood T cell repertoires in COVID-19 (dated by TCRdb to 2018 to 2020). Libraries were constructed by the immunoSEQ multiplex PCR assay. The table comes from immuneACCESS by way of TCRdb, which keeps in-frame sequences with V and J called. Part of the clones is missing from these tables; in studies checked, under half for an unresolved V gene and the rest for unknown reasons. Within this sample are 50,000 to 65,000 clones, with 88% of them counted one time only. About 4.9% of the sample belongs to the ten largest clones. The specimen sequenced was peripheral blood. The origin of the receptors is a man in his 60s with acute or convalescent COVID-19.

The chain is built from TRBV9 and TRBJ2-7; possibly TRBD1 for D (6 bases). Per germline, CDR1 SGDLS and CDR2 YYNGEE. The CDR3 loop spans 14 amino acids. V was pared by 3 bases and J by 2 bases, with 12 bases between. CDR3 protein: CASSAPGQPYEQYF. The CDR3, as DNA: TGTGCCAGCAGCGCTCCGGGACAACCCTACGAGCAGTACTTC.

The rearrangement joins TRBV24-1 to TRBJ2-3; 7 nucleotides match TRBD2. Trimming cost V 5 bases and J 0 bases; bases outside gene matches: 13. Germline V gene data show CDR1 as KGHDR and CDR2 as SFDVKD. The CDR3 totals 18 residues. The CDR3 sequence is CATSGGGRWDFSTDTQYF. The CDR3 nucleotides are TGTGCCACCAGTGGGGGGGGTAGGTGGGACTTTAGCACAGATACGCAGTATTTT.